This TCR beta chain was retrieved from a study of blood T cell repertoires in COVID-19. Assay: immunoSEQ multiplex PCR; the TCRdb copy retains only in-frame clones and omits some. There are 100,000 to 150,000 clones in the sample; about 80% occur only once, and 16% lies in the top ten. This sequence originates from a woman in her forties or fifties with acute or convalescent COVID-19. Sequenced material: peripheral blood.

As DNA, the CDR3 is TGTGCCAGCAGTGATAGGGGGACACTCCATCCTAACTATGGCTACACCTTC. This gives the protein CASSDRGTLHPNYGYTF. The chain employs TRBV6-1 and TRBJ1-2, with D perhaps TRBD1 (6 bases). The V gene's germline CDR1 is MNHNS and CDR2 SASEGT. V was clipped by 3 bases and J by 0 bases, with 17 bases between them. The CDR3 has 17 amino acids.